The 2 T cell receptor beta chains below come from one sample, sequenced in a study of blood T cell repertoires in COVID-19. This table comes from immunoSEQ multiplex PCR, and its TCRdb copy is limited to in-frame clones, with some not included. The sample records 130,000 to 150,000 clones, about four fifths being singletons. The sequencing input was PBMCs or T cells enriched from blood (not recorded which). The receptors were sampled from a woman aged 50 to 65 who had been exposed to COVID-19.

This chain connects TRBV6-4 to TRBJ1-1; possibly TRBD1 for D (5 bases). The CDR3 loop spans 15 amino acids. Germline lookup yields CDR1 MRHNA and CDR2 SNTAGT. Trimming removed 6 bases from V and 3 bases from J, with 17 bases in between. CDR3 coding DNA: TGTGCCAGCAGGGGGCAGGGAACATCGGACACTGAAGCTTTCTTT. Translated: CASRGQGTSDTEAFF.

This CDR3 is CASSPGFLAGGYNEQFF. CDR3 DNA: TGTGCCAGCAGCCCCGGTTTTTTAGCGGGGGGATACAATGAGCAGTTCTTC. The V gene is TRBV7-3, the J gene TRBJ2-1, with 10 nucleotides matching TRBD2. The CDR3 sequence is 17 residues long. After removal of 5 bases from V and 4 bases from J, the junction contained 11 bases not matched to a gene. The V gene's germline CDR1 is SGHTA and CDR2 FQGTGA.